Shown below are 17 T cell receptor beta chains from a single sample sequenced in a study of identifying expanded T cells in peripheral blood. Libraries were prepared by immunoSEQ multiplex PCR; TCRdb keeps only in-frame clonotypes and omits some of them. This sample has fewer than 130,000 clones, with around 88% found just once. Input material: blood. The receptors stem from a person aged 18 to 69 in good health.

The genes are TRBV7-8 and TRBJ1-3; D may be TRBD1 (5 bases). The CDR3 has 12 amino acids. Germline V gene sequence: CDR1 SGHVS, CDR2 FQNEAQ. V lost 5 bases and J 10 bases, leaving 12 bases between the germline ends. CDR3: CASSRDFRTIYF. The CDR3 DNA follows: TGTGCCAGCAGCCGGGACTTCAGGACCATATATTTT.

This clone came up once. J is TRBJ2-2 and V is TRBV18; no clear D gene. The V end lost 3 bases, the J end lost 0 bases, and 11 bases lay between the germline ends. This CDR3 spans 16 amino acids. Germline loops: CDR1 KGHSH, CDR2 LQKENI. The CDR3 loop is CASSPSRSSNTGELFF. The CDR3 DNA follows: TGTGCCAGCTCACCGTCCCGGAGTTCGAACACCGGGGAGCTGTTTTTT.

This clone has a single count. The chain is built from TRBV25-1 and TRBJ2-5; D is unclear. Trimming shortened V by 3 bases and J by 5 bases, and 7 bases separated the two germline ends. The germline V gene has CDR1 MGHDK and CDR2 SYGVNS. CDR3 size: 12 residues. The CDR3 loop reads CASSDLVETQYF. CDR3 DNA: TGTGCCAGCAGTGATCTTGTGGAGACCCAGTACTTC.

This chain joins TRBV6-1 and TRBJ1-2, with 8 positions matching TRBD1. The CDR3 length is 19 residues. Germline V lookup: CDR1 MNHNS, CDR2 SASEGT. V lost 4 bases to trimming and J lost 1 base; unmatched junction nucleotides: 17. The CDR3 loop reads CASSVSGTGWGLINYGYTF. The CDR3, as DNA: TGTGCCAGCAGTGTATCCGGGACAGGTTGGGGGCTTATTAACTATGGCTACACCTTC.

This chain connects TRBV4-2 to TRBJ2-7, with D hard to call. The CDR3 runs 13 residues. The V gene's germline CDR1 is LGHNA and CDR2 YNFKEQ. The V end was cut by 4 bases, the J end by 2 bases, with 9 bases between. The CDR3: CASSPDRTYEQYF. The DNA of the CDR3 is TGTGCCAGCAGCCCAGACCGGACCTACGAGCAGTACTTC.

The CDR3 DNA reads as TGCGCCAGCAGCCAAACAGGGAGTAATAACGTCCTGACTTTC. Its translation: CASSQTGSNNVLTF. The V call is TRBV4-3, the J call TRBJ2-6; D perhaps matches TRBD1 (6 bases). Trimming pared 2 bases from V and 10 bases from J, leaving 12 bases between. Germline lookup yields CDR1 LGHNA and CDR2 YSLEER. This CDR3 comprises 14 residues.

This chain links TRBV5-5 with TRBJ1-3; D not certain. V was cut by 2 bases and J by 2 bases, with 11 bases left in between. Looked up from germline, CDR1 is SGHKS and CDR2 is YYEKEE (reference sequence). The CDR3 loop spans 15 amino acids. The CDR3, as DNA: TGTGCCAGCAGCTTCGGGTGGGGAACTGGAAACACCATATATTTT. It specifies CASSFGWGTGNTIYF. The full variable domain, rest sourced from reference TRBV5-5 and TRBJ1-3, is DAGVTQSPTHLIKTRGQQVTLRCSPISGHKSVSWYQQVLGQGPQFIFQYYEKEERGRGNFPDRFSARQFPNYSSELNVNALLLGDSALYLCASSFGWGTGNTIYFGEGSWLTVV.

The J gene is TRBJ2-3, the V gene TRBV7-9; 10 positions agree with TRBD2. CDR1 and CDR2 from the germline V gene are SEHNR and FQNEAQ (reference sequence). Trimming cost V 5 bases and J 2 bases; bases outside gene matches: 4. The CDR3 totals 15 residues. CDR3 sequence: CASSPLAGSTDTQYF. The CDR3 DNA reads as TGTGCCAGCAGCCCACTAGCGGGGTCCACAGATACGCAGTATTTT.

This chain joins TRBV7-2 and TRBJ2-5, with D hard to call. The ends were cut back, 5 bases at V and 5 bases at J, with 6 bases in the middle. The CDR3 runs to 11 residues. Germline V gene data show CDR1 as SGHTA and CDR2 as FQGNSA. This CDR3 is CASSPSETQYF. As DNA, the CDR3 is TGTGCCAGCAGCCCATCCGAGACCCAGTACTTC.

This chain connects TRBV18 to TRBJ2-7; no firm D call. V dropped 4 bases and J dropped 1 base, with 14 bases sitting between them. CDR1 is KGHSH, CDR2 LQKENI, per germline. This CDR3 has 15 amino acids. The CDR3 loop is CASSQTGFISYEQYF. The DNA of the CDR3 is TGTGCCAGCTCACAAACGGGCTTCATTTCCTACGAGCAGTACTTC.

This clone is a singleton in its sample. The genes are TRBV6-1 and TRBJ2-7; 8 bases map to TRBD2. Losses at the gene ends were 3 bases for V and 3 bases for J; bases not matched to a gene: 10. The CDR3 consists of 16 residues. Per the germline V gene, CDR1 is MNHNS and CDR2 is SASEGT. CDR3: CASSDPGGALSYEQYF. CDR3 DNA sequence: TGTGCCAGCAGTGACCCCGGGGGGGCTTTGAGCTACGAGCAGTACTTC.

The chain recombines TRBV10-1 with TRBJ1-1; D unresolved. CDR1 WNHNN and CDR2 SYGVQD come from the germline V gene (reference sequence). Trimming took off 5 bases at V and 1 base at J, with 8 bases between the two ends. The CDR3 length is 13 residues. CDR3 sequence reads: CASSPGPNTEAFF. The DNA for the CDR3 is TGCGCCAGCAGTCCTGGGCCGAACACTGAAGCTTTCTTT.

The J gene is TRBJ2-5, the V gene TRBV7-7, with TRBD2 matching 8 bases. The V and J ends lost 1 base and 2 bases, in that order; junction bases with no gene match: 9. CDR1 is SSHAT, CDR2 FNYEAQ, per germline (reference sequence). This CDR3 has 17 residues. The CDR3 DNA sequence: TGTGCCAGCAGCTTAGGTATAAGAGCGGGGGAACAAGAGACCCAGTACTTC. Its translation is CASSLGIRAGEQETQYF.

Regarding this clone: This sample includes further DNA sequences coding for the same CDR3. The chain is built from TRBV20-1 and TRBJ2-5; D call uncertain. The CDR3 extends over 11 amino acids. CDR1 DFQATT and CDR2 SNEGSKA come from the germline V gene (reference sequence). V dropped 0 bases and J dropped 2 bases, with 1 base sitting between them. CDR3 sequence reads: CSARDQETQYF. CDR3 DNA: TGCAGTGCTAGAGATCAAGAGACCCAGTACTTC.

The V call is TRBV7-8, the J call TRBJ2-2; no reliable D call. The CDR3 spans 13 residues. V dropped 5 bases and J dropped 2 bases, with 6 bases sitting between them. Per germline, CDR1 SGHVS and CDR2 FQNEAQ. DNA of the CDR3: TGTGCCAGCAGCCGGGCAAACACCGGGGAGCTGTTTTTT. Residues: CASSRANTGELFF.

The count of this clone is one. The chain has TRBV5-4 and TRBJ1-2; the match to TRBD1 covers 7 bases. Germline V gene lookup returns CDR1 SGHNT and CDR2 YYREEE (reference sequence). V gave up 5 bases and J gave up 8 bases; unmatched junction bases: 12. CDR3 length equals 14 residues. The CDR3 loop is CASSYFQGGRGYTF. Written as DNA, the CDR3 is TGTGCCAGCAGTTATTTCCAGGGGGGTCGGGGCTACACCTTC.

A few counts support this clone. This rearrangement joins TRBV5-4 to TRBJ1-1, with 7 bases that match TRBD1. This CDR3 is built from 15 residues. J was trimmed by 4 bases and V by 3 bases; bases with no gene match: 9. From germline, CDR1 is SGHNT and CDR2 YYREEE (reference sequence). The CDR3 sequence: CASSYGQAQGTEAFF. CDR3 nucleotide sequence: TGTGCCAGCAGCTACGGACAGGCCCAGGGCACTGAAGCTTTCTTT.